What follows are 26 T cell receptor beta chains derived from one specimen sequenced in a study of shared clonotypes between healthy human individuals. TCRdb's copy holds only in-frame clones and misses some; the assay was immunoSEQ multiplex PCR. The sample includes under 1,100,000 clones, 75% of them seen just once. Sequencing was done on a sample of memory CD4+ T cells sorted from blood. The subset here: CD45RA-negative fraction. The source of these receptors is a young man in good health.

Concerning this clone itself: At one boundary the junction diverges from the germline segment, which might be a read error. V and J are TRBV30 and TRBJ1-4; D is unclear. CDR1 and CDR2 (germline): GTSNPN, SVGIG (reference sequence). The CDR3 consists of 16 residues. CDR3 nucleotides: TGTGCCCGGAGTGTATTGGGATTTGCAACTAATGAAAAACTGTTTTTT. This sequence encodes CARSVLGFATNEKLFF.

About this clone: Within the sample, other DNA sequences also encode this same CDR3. The V gene is TRBV11-2, the J gene TRBJ2-7; D might be TRBD2 (6 bases). Germline CDR1 and CDR2: SGHAT and FQNNGV. There are 15 residues in the CDR3. Trimming removed 1 base at V and 0 bases at J, with 10 bases between. CDR3 in amino acids: CASSLVRGSSYEQYF. The CDR3 DNA follows: TGTGCCAGCAGCTTAGTCCGGGGGAGCTCCTACGAGCAGTACTTC.

The chain carries TRBV29-1 and TRBJ1-2, with a possible D match to TRBD1 (5 bases). Per germline, CDR1 SQVTM and CDR2 ANQGSEA. The CDR3 has 12 residues. V was pared by 4 bases and J by 4 bases, with 10 bases between. CDR3 amino acids: CSVVPGGYGYTF. CDR3 bases: TGCAGCGTTGTCCCGGGGGGCTATGGCTACACCTTC.

This sequence joins TRBV4-1 and TRBJ1-6, with D possibly matching TRBD1 (6 bases). The CDR3 extends over 17 amino acids. Germline lookup yields CDR1 MGHRA and CDR2 YSYEKL. Deletions cut 3 bases from V and 8 bases from J, with 20 bases between. The CDR3 loop reads CASSQTLQGSGYSPLHF. The CDR3 nucleotides are TGCGCCAGCAGCCAGACCCTACAGGGTTCGGGGTATTCACCCCTCCACTTT.

The sample holds one count of this clone. CDR3 region: CASSEATYRETQYF. CDR3 coding DNA: TGTGCCAGCAGTGAAGCCACGTATAGGGAGACCCAGTACTTC. This chain joins TRBV6-1 and TRBJ2-5; D ambiguous. This CDR3 comprises 14 residues. Trimming cost V 0 bases and J 5 bases, with 10 bases left between them. Germline assignment: CDR1 MNHNS and CDR2 SASEGT.

This clone was counted between two and nine times. The chain links TRBV19 to TRBJ1-2, with D possibly being TRBD1 (5 bases). V was shortened by 5 bases and J by 4 bases, with 8 bases between the two germline ends. The CDR3 sequence is 12 residues long. Germline loops: CDR1 LNHDA, CDR2 SQIVND (reference sequence). This CDR3 is CASSDSLYGYTF. CDR3 DNA: TGTGCCAGTAGTGACAGCCTCTATGGCTACACCTTC.

The chain recombines TRBV7-9 with TRBJ2-3; 7 bases line up with TRBD2. This CDR3 is 14 amino acids long. With 5 bases clipped from V and 4 bases from J, the junction kept 6 bases outside the gene matches. The germline gives CDR1 SEHNR, CDR2 FQNEAQ (reference sequence). CDR3 nucleotides: TGTGCCAGCAGCATCGGACTAGTTCCAGATACGCAGTATTTT. Translated, it gives CASSIGLVPDTQYF.

This clone came up many times. The chain is built from TRBV5-8 and TRBJ1-6, with a possible D match to TRBD1 (5 bases). With 5 bases removed from V and 5 bases from J, the gap between germline ends came to 11 bases. Germline loops: CDR1 SGHTS, CDR2 YDEGEE. The CDR3 extends over 14 amino acids. CDR3 DNA sequence: TGTGCCAGCAGTAGAGGCAGGGATAATTCACCCCTCCACTTT. It specifies CASSRGRDNSPLHF.

This rearrangement joins TRBV10-3 to TRBJ2-1; 9 nucleotides match TRBD1. The germline V gene has CDR1 ENHRY and CDR2 SYGVKD. Unmatched junction bases numbered 5, after V lost 10 bases and J lost 7 bases. The CDR3 runs to 12 residues. The DNA for the CDR3 is TGTGCCACCAAGGGACAGGGAAATGAGCAGTTCTTC. This encodes CATKGQGNEQFF.

The chain employs TRBV6-6 and TRBJ1-1, with D possibly matching TRBD1 (5 bases). V lost 6 bases to trimming and J lost 1 base, with 9 bases between them. The CDR3 consists of 13 residues. Looked up from germline, CDR1 is MNHNY and CDR2 is SVGAGI (reference sequence). The CDR3 protein is CASSRQPNTEAFF. In DNA, the CDR3 is TGTGCCAGCAGCCGACAGCCGAACACTGAAGCTTTCTTT.

The chain uses TRBV18 and TRBJ2-1; D is perhaps TRBD2 (6 bases). Germline V gene lookup returns CDR1 KGHSH and CDR2 LQKENI. The V end was cut by 1 base, the J end by 0 bases, with 16 bases between. The CDR3 contains 18 residues. The CDR3 loop is CASSPLRAGISSYNEQFF. Here the CDR3 DNA reads TGTGCCAGCTCACCACTTAGGGCGGGAATAAGCTCCTACAATGAGCAGTTCTTC. The entire variable domain, with the rest obtained from reference TRBV18 and TRBJ2-1, is as follows: NAGVMQNPRHLVRRRGQEARLRCSPMKGHSHVYWYRQLPEEGLKFMVYLQKENIIDESGMPKERFSAEFPKEGPSILRIQQVVRGDSAAYFCASSPLRAGISSYNEQFFGPGTRLTVL.

The chain carries TRBV11-2 and TRBJ2-5; perhaps TRBD2 as D (6 bases). Germline V gene lookup returns CDR1 SGHAT and CDR2 FQNNGV. Trimming removed 4 bases at V and 0 bases at J, with 12 bases between. The CDR3 runs to 15 residues. The CDR3 reads CASSSWGGYQETQYF. CDR3 nucleotides: TGTGCCAGCAGCTCCTGGGGAGGATACCAAGAGACCCAGTACTTC.

This clone has just a few counts. The V gene is TRBV15, the J gene TRBJ1-5; possible D gene TRBD1, 6 bases. This CDR3 contains 15 residues. The V and J ends lost 1 base and 1 base respectively, with 8 bases between them. The germline CDR1 and CDR2 sequences are LNHNV and YYDKDF (reference sequence). CDR3 bases: TGTGCCACCAGCAGAGGGGACACGAGCAATCAGCCCCAGCATTTT. Translation: CATSRGDTSNQPQHF. Full variable domain (outside the CDR3, taken from reference TRBV15 and TRBJ1-5): DAMVIQNPRYQVTQFGKPVTLSCSQTLNHNVMYWYQQKSSQAPKLLFHYYDKDFNNEADTPDNFQSRRPNTSFCFLDIRSPGLGDTAMYLCATSRGDTSNQPQHFGDGTRLSIL.

The chain employs TRBV5-4 and TRBJ2-1; perhaps TRBD1 as D (6 bases). CDR1 SGHNT and CDR2 YYREEE come from the germline V gene (reference sequence). V lost 4 bases and J lost 7, with 9 bases in between. This CDR3 is built from 12 residues. The CDR3 sequence is CASSLGQNEQFF. The CDR3, as DNA: TGTGCCAGCAGCCTCGGACAGAATGAGCAGTTCTTC.

The chain has TRBV7-9 and TRBJ2-6; the match to TRBD1 covers 9 bases. The CDR3 totals 18 residues. Unmatched junction bases numbered 11, after V lost 5 bases and J lost 3 bases. Per the germline V gene, CDR1 is SEHNR and CDR2 is FQNEAQ (reference sequence). CDR3 DNA sequence: TGTGCCAGCAGCACTATGGACAGGGGCGCATATGGGGCCAACGTCCTGACTTTC. Protein: CASSTMDRGAYGANVLTF.

This clone was recorded at least ten times. The sample has other DNA sequences that encode this CDR3 too. The rearrangement joins TRBV27 to TRBJ1-5; 8 bases are a match to TRBD1. Germline CDR1 reads MNHEY; CDR2 reads SMNVEV (reference sequence). Trimming removed 0 bases from V and 7 bases from J; junction bases left unmatched: 5. The CDR3 is made up of 15 amino acids. The CDR3 protein is CASSLSGTGGQPQHF. The DNA of the CDR3 is TGTGCCAGCAGTTTATCAGGGACAGGAGGACAGCCCCAGCATTTT.

This clone was recorded a few times. The chain recombines TRBV28 with TRBJ1-1, with D uncertain. The germline V gene has CDR1 MDHEN and CDR2 SYDVKM. The CDR3 has 12 residues. Trimming removed 2 bases from V and 6 bases from J, with 7 bases in between. CDR3 nucleotide sequence: TGTGCCAGCAGTTTAGGTGGAGCTGAAGCTTTCTTT. It translates to CASSLGGAEAFF.

The rearrangement uses TRBV28 and TRBJ2-3, with 7 bases that match TRBD1. Looked up from germline, CDR1 is MDHEN and CDR2 is SYDVKM. V was clipped by 6 bases and J by 4 bases; unmatched bases: 1. This CDR3 comprises 12 residues. As DNA, the CDR3 is TGTGCCAGCAGACAGGGGCCAGATACGCAGTATTTT. Translated, it gives CASRQGPDTQYF. Filled out from reference TRBV28 and TRBJ2-3, the complete variable domain reads DVKVTQSSRYLVKRTGEKVFLECVQDMDHENMFWYRQDPGLGLRLIYFSYDVKMKEKGDIPEGYSVSREKKERFSLILESASTNQTSMYLCASRQGPDTQYFGPGTRLTVL.

This clone was seen a few times. Written as DNA, the CDR3 is TGTGCCAGCAGCTTTCAGCGGGGAGGTCGGGAGACCCAGTACTTC. It yields the protein CASSFQRGGRETQYF. This chain joins TRBV5-8 and TRBJ2-5, with TRBD2 matching over 7 bases. Germline V gives CDR1 SGHTS, CDR2 YDEGEE. The trim removed 2 bases at V and 5 bases at J, leaving 9 bases unmatched. This CDR3 region has 15 residues. Based on the CDR3 plus reference TRBV5-8 and TRBJ2-5, the full variable domain is EAGVTQSPTHLIKTRGQQATLRCSPISGHTSVYWYQQALGLGLQFLLWYDEGEERNRGNFPPRFSGRQFPNYSSELNVNALELEDSALYLCASSFQRGGRETQYFGPGTRLLVL.

The table lists this clone with a few counts. The chain employs TRBV5-1 and TRBJ2-7, with D maybe TRBD1 (7 bases). Per germline, CDR1 SGHRS and CDR2 YFSETQ. The V end was cut by 4 bases, the J end by 2 bases, with 19 bases between. This CDR3 has 16 residues. The CDR3 loop is CASSRGGGTATYEQYF. Here the CDR3 DNA reads TGCGCCAGCAGCCGCGGCGGAGGGACAGCGACCTACGAGCAGTACTTC.

This chain connects TRBV10-3 to TRBJ1-2; D remains unclear. Germline V gives CDR1 ENHRY, CDR2 SYGVKD. Trimming took 8 bases from V and 1 from J, leaving 5 bases between them. The CDR3 runs to 11 residues. CDR3 DNA sequence: TGTGCCATCCCTGGTAACTATGGCTACACCTTC. Protein: CAIPGNYGYTF.

The chain carries TRBV19 and TRBJ2-2, with 8 bases lining up with TRBD1. Trimming at V came to 6 bases and at J to 4 bases, leaving 1 base not matched to a gene. This CDR3 has 13 amino acids. From germline, CDR1 is LNHDA and CDR2 SQIVND (reference sequence). DNA for the CDR3: TGTGCCAGTAGGACAGGGGCCACCGGGGAGCTGTTTTTT. It is translated as CASRTGATGELFF.

This clone has just a few counts. The chain joins TRBV7-8 to TRBJ1-2; D unresolved. Trimming shortened V by 5 bases and J by 0 bases, and 7 bases separated the two germline ends. The CDR3 spans 13 residues. The germline CDR1 and CDR2 sequences are SGHVS and FQNEAQ. CDR3 DNA sequence: TGTGCCAGCAGCCCGAAAGCTAACTATGGCTACACCTTC. Protein sequence: CASSPKANYGYTF.

This clone was picked up a small number of times. The V and J genes are TRBV2 and TRBJ2-3, with 8 bases lining up with TRBD1. CDR1 and CDR2 (germline): SNHLY, FYNNEI. V shed 2 bases and J 4 bases; nucleotides not matched to a gene: 5. This CDR3 spans 15 amino acids. The CDR3 reads CASSETTGAADTQYF. CDR3 coding DNA: TGTGCCAGCAGTGAAACGACAGGGGCGGCAGATACGCAGTATTTT.

This chain connects TRBV12-1 to TRBJ2-7; the DNA was not used to check the table's D call, TRBD2. TRBV12-1 represents a pseudogene. The CDR3 is 15 residues long. The CDR3 DNA is TGTGCCAGCAGCTGCCGGGACTTAGACAGCCACGAGCAGTACTTC. It encodes CASSCRDLDSHEQYF.

The chain carries TRBV19 and TRBJ1-6, with a weak D call TRBD1 (6 bases). CDR1 and CDR2 from the germline V gene are LNHDA and SQIVND (reference sequence). V was clipped by 7 bases and J by 4 bases, with 14 bases between them. The length of the CDR3 is 15 residues. The CDR3 DNA follows: TGTGCCAGTACCCCGGGGGGCGGTTATAATTCACCCCTCCACTTT. This encodes CASTPGGGYNSPLHF.